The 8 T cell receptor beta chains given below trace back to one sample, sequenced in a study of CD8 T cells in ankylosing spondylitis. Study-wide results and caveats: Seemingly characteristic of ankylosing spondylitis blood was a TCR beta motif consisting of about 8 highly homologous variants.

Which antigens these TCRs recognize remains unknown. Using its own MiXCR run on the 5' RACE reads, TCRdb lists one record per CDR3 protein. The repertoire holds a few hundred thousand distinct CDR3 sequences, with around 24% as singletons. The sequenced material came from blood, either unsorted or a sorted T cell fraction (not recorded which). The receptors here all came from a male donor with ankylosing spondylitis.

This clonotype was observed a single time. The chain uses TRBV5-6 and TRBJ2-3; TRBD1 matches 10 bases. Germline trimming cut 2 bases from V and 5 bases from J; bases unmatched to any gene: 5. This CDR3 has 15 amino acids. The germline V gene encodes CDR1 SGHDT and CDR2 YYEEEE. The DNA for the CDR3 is TGTGCCAGCAGCTTAGACAGGGGGCGCGTAGATACGCAGTATTTT. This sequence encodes CASSLDRGRVDTQYF.

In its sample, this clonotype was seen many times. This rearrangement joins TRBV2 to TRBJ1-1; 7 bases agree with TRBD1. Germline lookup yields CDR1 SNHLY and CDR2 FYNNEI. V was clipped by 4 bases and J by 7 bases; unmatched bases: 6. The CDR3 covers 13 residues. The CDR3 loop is CASSVQGLGEAFF. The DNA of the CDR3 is TGTGCCAGCAGTGTACAGGGGCTGGGTGAAGCTTTCTTT.

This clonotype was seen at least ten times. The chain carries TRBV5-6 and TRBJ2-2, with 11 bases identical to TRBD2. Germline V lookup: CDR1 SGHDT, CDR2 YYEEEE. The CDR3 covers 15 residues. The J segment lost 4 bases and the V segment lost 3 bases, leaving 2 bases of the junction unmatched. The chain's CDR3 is CASSSSGRITGELFF. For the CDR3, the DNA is TGTGCCAGCAGCTCTAGCGGGAGGATCACCGGGGAGCTGTTTTTT.

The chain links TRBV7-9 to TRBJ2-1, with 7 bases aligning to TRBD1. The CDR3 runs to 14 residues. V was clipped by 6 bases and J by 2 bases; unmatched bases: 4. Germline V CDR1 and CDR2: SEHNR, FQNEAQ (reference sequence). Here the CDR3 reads CASSGQDPYNEQFF. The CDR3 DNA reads TGTGCCAGCAGTGGACAGGATCCCTACAATGAGCAGTTCTTC.

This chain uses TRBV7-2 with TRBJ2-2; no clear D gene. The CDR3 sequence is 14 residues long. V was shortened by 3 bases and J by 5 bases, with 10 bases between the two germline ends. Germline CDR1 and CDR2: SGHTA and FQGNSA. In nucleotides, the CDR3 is TGTGCCAGCAGCTTTAGCTTGATGACCGGGGAGCTGTTTTTT. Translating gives CASSFSLMTGELFF.

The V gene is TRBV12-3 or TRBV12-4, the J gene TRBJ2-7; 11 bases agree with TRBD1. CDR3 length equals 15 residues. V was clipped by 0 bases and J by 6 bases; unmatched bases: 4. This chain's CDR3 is CASSLAGTGGVEQYF. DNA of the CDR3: TGTGCCAGCAGTTTAGCTGGGACAGGGGGAGTCGAGCAGTACTTC.

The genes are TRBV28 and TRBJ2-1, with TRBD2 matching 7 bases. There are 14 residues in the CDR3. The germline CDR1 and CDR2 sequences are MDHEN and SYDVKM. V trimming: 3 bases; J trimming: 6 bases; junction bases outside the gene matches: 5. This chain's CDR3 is CASSLGGVGNEQFF. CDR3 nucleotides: TGTGCCAGCAGTTTGGGAGGGGTTGGCAATGAGCAGTTCTTC.

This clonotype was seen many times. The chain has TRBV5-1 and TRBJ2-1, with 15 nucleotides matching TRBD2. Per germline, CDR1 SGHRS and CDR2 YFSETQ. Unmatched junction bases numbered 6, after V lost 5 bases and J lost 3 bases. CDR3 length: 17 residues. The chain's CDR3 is CASRPGLAGGIYNEQFF. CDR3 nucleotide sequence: TGCGCCAGCAGACCGGGACTAGCGGGAGGTATCTACAATGAGCAGTTCTTC.